These T cell receptor beta chains were read from a single sample in a study of radiotherapy plus CTLA-4 blockade in lung cancer. Measured with immunoSEQ multiplex PCR; TCRdb has only the in-frame clones, and not every one. The sample holds around 71,000 clones; more than 70% are singletons and the top ten take about a sixth. The material was peripheral blood, obtained from a patient treated with radiotherapy plus ipilimumab. The receptors shown here come from a human donor with non-small cell lung cancer whose response to radiotherapy plus ipilimumab could not be evaluated. Some clones in this sample may be carry-over from other donors' samples. The CDR3 runs from the conserved cysteine through the conserved F or W. The order of the fields is J gene, V gene, clone size, D gene, CDR3 protein, CDR3 DNA. D genes are given only for firm matches. The size entry is marked missing in some rows and otherwise reads once, few, many or a size class.

j_call: TRBJ1-3; v_call: TRBV4-3; clone_size: medium-sized; d_call: TRBD1; cdr3_aa: CASSQVYTGAGNTIYF; cdr3_nt: TGCGCCAGCAGCCAAGTATACACAGGGGCTGGAAACACCATATATTTT
j_call: TRBJ1-1; v_call: TRBV7-2; clone_size: NA; d_call: NA; cdr3_aa: CASSLSAGLNTEAFF; cdr3_nt: TGTGCCAGCAGCCTCTCGGCAGGGCTGAACACTGAAGCTTTCTTT
j_call: TRBJ2-1; v_call: TRBV7-2; clone_size: NA; d_call: TRBD2; cdr3_aa: CASSLRGGSYNEQFF; cdr3_nt: TGTGCCAGCAGTTTGCGGGGGGGAAGTTACAATGAGCAGTTCTTC
j_call: TRBJ2-1; v_call: TRBV28; clone_size: NA; d_call: TRBD2; cdr3_aa: CASSPIAGLYNEQFF; cdr3_nt: TGTGCCAGCAGTCCCATAGCGGGGCTCTACAATGAGCAGTTCTTC
j_call: TRBJ2-3; v_call: TRBV5-1; clone_size: once; d_call: TRBD1; cdr3_aa: CASSSTPGTGVDTQYF; cdr3_nt: TGCGCCAGCAGCTCCACCCCCGGGACAGGGGTAGATACGCAGTATTTT
j_call: TRBJ1-1; v_call: TRBV6-6; clone_size: once; d_call: NA; cdr3_aa: CASTSFAGVQNTEAFF; cdr3_nt: TGTGCCAGCACCTCCTTTGCGGGTGTACAGAACACTGAAGCTTTCTTT
j_call: TRBJ1-3; v_call: TRBV5-6; clone_size: NA; d_call: NA; cdr3_aa: CASSFTGNTIYF; cdr3_nt: TGTGCCAGCAGCTTTACTGGAAACACCATATATTTT
j_call: TRBJ2-1; v_call: TRBV4-3; clone_size: NA; d_call: NA; cdr3_aa: CASSYDRSSYNEQFF; cdr3_nt: TGCGCCAGCAGCTACGACAGAAGCTCCTACAATGAGCAGTTCTTC
j_call: TRBJ2-7; v_call: TRBV18; clone_size: NA; d_call: NA; cdr3_aa: CASSPGTERVVQYF; cdr3_nt: TGTGCCAGCTCACCAGGGACAGAGCGGGTCGTGCAGTACTTC
j_call: TRBJ2-7; v_call: TRBV4-1; clone_size: NA; d_call: NA; cdr3_aa: CASSQEGSGPYEQYF; cdr3_nt: TGCGCCAGCAGCCAAGAAGGCAGCGGACCCTACGAGCAGTACTTC
j_call: TRBJ1-1; v_call: TRBV7-2; clone_size: NA; d_call: TRBD1; cdr3_aa: CASSLHRQGGGTEAFF; cdr3_nt: TGTGCCAGCAGCTTACATCGACAGGGAGGTGGCACTGAAGCTTTCTTT
j_call: TRBJ2-7; v_call: TRBV7-9; clone_size: once; d_call: NA; cdr3_aa: CASSRYSEQYF; cdr3_nt: TGTGCCAGCAGCCGTTATAGTGAGCAGTACTTC
j_call: TRBJ2-7; v_call: TRBV27; clone_size: NA; d_call: NA; cdr3_aa: CASSPQGWDEQYF; cdr3_nt: TGTGCCAGCAGTCCACAGGGTTGGGACGAGCAGTACTTC
j_call: TRBJ1-2; v_call: TRBV28; clone_size: NA; d_call: NA; cdr3_aa: CASSLTGGLAYGYTF; cdr3_nt: TGTGCCAGCAGTTTAACGGGAGGATTGGCCTATGGCTACACCTTC
j_call: TRBJ1-4; v_call: TRBV11-2; clone_size: NA; d_call: NA; cdr3_aa: CASSVGRRGEKLFF; cdr3_nt: TGTGCCAGCAGCGTTGGCCGGCGCGGGGAAAAACTGTTTTTT
j_call: TRBJ2-3; v_call: TRBV7-9; clone_size: NA; d_call: TRBD2; cdr3_aa: CASSFMPSGSHGDTQYF; cdr3_nt: TGTGCCAGCAGCTTCATGCCTAGCGGGAGCCATGGAGATACGCAGTATTTT
j_call: TRBJ2-7; v_call: TRBV1; clone_size: NA; d_call: NA; cdr3_aa: CTSSHLSGGAVYEQYF; cdr3_nt: TGCACCAGCAGCCACCTAAGCGGGGGGGCCGTTTACGAGCAGTACTTC
j_call: TRBJ1-1; v_call: TRBV27; clone_size: once; d_call: NA; cdr3_aa: CASSRPGTFLNTEAFF; cdr3_nt: TGTGCCAGCAGCCGTCCCGGGACTTTTTTGAACACTGAAGCTTTCTTT
j_call: TRBJ1-5; v_call: TRBV5-8; clone_size: NA; d_call: NA; cdr3_aa: CASSLSEIQPQHF; cdr3_nt: TGTGCCAGCAGCTTGTCCGAGATTCAGCCCCAGCATTTT
j_call: TRBJ2-1; v_call: TRBV5-4; clone_size: NA; d_call: NA; cdr3_aa: CASSSGLGDEQFF; cdr3_nt: TGTGCCAGCAGCTCAGGACTTGGAGATGAGCAGTTCTTC
j_call: TRBJ1-1; v_call: TRBV7-9; clone_size: NA; d_call: TRBD1; cdr3_aa: CASSPQGAYTEAFF; cdr3_nt: TGTGCCAGCAGCCCCCAGGGGGCGTACACTGAAGCTTTCTTT
j_call: TRBJ1-2; v_call: TRBV10-2; clone_size: NA; d_call: NA; cdr3_aa: CASSDIASGGYGYTF; cdr3_nt: TGCGCCAGCAGTGATATCGCGTCGGGGGGCTATGGCTACACCTTC
j_call: TRBJ1-1; v_call: TRBV7-2; clone_size: NA; d_call: TRBD1; cdr3_aa: CASSLARTGSTEAFF; cdr3_nt: TGTGCCAGCAGCTTAGCAAGGACAGGGTCCACTGAAGCTTTCTTT
j_call: TRBJ1-2; v_call: TRBV6-1; clone_size: once; d_call: NA; cdr3_aa: CASSEVGDYGYTF; cdr3_nt: TGTGCCAGCAGTGAAGTGGGCGACTATGGCTACACCTTC
j_call: TRBJ1-2; v_call: TRBV7-2; clone_size: NA; d_call: NA; cdr3_aa: CASSLEGVSYGYTF; cdr3_nt: TGTGCCAGCAGCTTAGAAGGGGTCTCTTATGGCTACACCTTC
j_call: TRBJ1-4; v_call: TRBV5-1; clone_size: few; d_call: NA; cdr3_aa: CASSSGARGEKLFF; cdr3_nt: TGCGCCAGCAGCTCAGGGGCCAGGGGTGAAAAACTGTTTTTT
j_call: TRBJ2-3; v_call: TRBV6-5; clone_size: NA; d_call: NA; cdr3_aa: CASSPQRAHTDTQYF; cdr3_nt: TGTGCCAGCAGCCCCCAGCGAGCTCACACAGATACGCAGTATTTT
j_call: TRBJ1-4; v_call: TRBV2; clone_size: NA; d_call: TRBD1; cdr3_aa: CASRQQGEGEKLFF; cdr3_nt: TGTGCCAGCAGGCAACAGGGGGAAGGGGAAAAACTGTTTTTT
j_call: TRBJ2-7; v_call: TRBV5-1; clone_size: NA; d_call: TRBD1; cdr3_aa: CASSSPGQGIKYF; cdr3_nt: TGCGCCAGCAGCTCACCGGGACAGGGGATCAAGTACTTC
j_call: TRBJ2-5; v_call: TRBV28; clone_size: NA; d_call: NA; cdr3_aa: CASSPPPGPETQYF; cdr3_nt: TGTGCCAGCAGCCCCCCACCAGGCCCAGAGACCCAGTACTTC
j_call: TRBJ2-7; v_call: TRBV5-6; clone_size: NA; d_call: TRBD1; cdr3_aa: CASSSLRQGARDEQYF; cdr3_nt: TGTGCCAGCAGCTCCCTTCGACAGGGGGCGCGGGACGAGCAGTACTTC
j_call: TRBJ1-1; v_call: TRBV10-3; clone_size: NA; d_call: TRBD1; cdr3_aa: CASDRERNTEAFF; cdr3_nt: TGTGCCAGCGACAGGGAAAGGAACACTGAAGCTTTCTTT
j_call: TRBJ1-1; v_call: TRBV27; clone_size: once; d_call: NA; cdr3_aa: CASSTNKNTEAFF; cdr3_nt: TGTGCCAGCAGCACTAACAAGAACACTGAAGCTTTCTTT
j_call: TRBJ2-1; v_call: TRBV18; clone_size: NA; d_call: TRBD2; cdr3_aa: CASSPSGGYNEQFF; cdr3_nt: TGTGCCAGCTCACCTAGCGGGGGGTACAATGAGCAGTTCTTC
j_call: TRBJ1-1; v_call: TRBV28; clone_size: NA; d_call: NA; cdr3_aa: CASSLSRQERTEAFF; cdr3_nt: TGTGCCAGCAGTTTATCTCGACAGGAAAGGACTGAAGCTTTCTTT
j_call: TRBJ1-6; v_call: TRBV28; clone_size: NA; d_call: NA; cdr3_aa: CASSPPRNSYNSPLHF; cdr3_nt: TGTGCCAGCAGTCCCCCCAGGAACTCCTATAATTCACCCCTCCACTTT
j_call: TRBJ1-5; v_call: TRBV2; clone_size: NA; d_call: NA; cdr3_aa: CASAGGDMNQPQHF; cdr3_nt: TGTGCCAGCGCGGGAGGGGACATGAATCAGCCCCAGCATTTT
j_call: TRBJ1-4; v_call: TRBV28; clone_size: few; d_call: NA; cdr3_aa: CASTPPTWNEKLFF; cdr3_nt: TGTGCCAGCACCCCTCCTACCTGGAATGAAAAACTGTTTTTT
j_call: TRBJ2-7; v_call: TRBV11-3; clone_size: once; d_call: NA; cdr3_aa: CASSSGSRGEQYF; cdr3_nt: TGTGCCAGCAGCTCGGGTTCTCGAGGTGAGCAGTACTTC
j_call: TRBJ2-2; v_call: TRBV28; clone_size: few; d_call: TRBD1; cdr3_aa: CASRGQGFAGELFF; cdr3_nt: TGTGCCAGCAGGGGACAGGGATTCGCCGGGGAGCTGTTTTTT
j_call: TRBJ2-2; v_call: TRBV7-2; clone_size: NA; d_call: NA; cdr3_aa: CASSLVTVPGELFF; cdr3_nt: TGTGCCAGCAGCTTAGTGACAGTTCCCGGGGAGCTGTTTTTT
j_call: TRBJ2-3; v_call: TRBV27; clone_size: NA; d_call: NA; cdr3_aa: CASSSFGTLSTDTQYF; cdr3_nt: TGTGCCAGCAGTTCGTTCGGGACTCTTAGCACAGATACGCAGTATTTT
j_call: TRBJ2-2; v_call: TRBV7-2; clone_size: NA; d_call: TRBD2; cdr3_aa: CASSATREELYTGELFF; cdr3_nt: TGTGCCAGCAGCGCGACCCGGGAGGAGTTGTACACCGGGGAGCTGTTTTTT
j_call: TRBJ2-4; v_call: TRBV18; clone_size: NA; d_call: TRBD2; cdr3_aa: CASSPPRVGLGAKNIQYF; cdr3_nt: TGTGCCAGCTCACCACCCAGGGTGGGACTAGGAGCCAAAAACATTCAGTACTTC
j_call: TRBJ1-3; v_call: TRBV6-5; clone_size: NA; d_call: NA; cdr3_aa: CASSRGFSGNTIYF; cdr3_nt: TGTGCCAGCAGTCGTGGCTTCTCTGGAAACACCATATATTTT
j_call: TRBJ1-2; v_call: TRBV2; clone_size: few; d_call: NA; cdr3_aa: CASREGYSYGYTF; cdr3_nt: TGTGCCAGCAGGGAGGGGTACTCCTATGGCTACACCTTC
j_call: TRBJ2-2; v_call: TRBV27; clone_size: once; d_call: NA; cdr3_aa: CASRRQGMAGELFF; cdr3_nt: TGTGCCAGCAGACGCCAGGGGATGGCCGGGGAGCTGTTTTTT
j_call: TRBJ1-1; v_call: TRBV11-2; clone_size: NA; d_call: NA; cdr3_aa: CASSSIFF; cdr3_nt: TGTGCCAGCAGCTCAATTTTCTTT
j_call: TRBJ1-1; v_call: TRBV7-9; clone_size: NA; d_call: TRBD1; cdr3_aa: CASDDRARNTEAFF; cdr3_nt: TGTGCCAGCGACGACAGGGCGAGGAACACTGAAGCTTTCTTT
j_call: TRBJ2-5; v_call: TRBV5-8; clone_size: NA; d_call: TRBD2; cdr3_aa: CASSSGGVPGGKETQYF; cdr3_nt: TGTGCCAGCAGCTCGGGAGGGGTCCCGGGGGGTAAAGAGACCCAGTACTTC
j_call: TRBJ2-3; v_call: TRBV6-1; clone_size: NA; d_call: NA; cdr3_aa: CASSEAHTLVVADTQYF; cdr3_nt: TGTGCCAGCAGTGAAGCTCACACCCTCGTCGTGGCAGATACGCAGTATTTT
j_call: TRBJ1-5; v_call: TRBV19; clone_size: NA; d_call: NA; cdr3_aa: CASRGITGGINQPQHF; cdr3_nt: TGTGCCAGTAGAGGGATTACAGGAGGGATTAATCAGCCCCAGCATTTT
j_call: TRBJ2-7; v_call: TRBV7-9; clone_size: NA; d_call: TRBD1; cdr3_aa: CASSPTTGLEQYF; cdr3_nt: TGTGCCAGCAGCCCTACGACAGGGCTGGAGCAGTACTTC
j_call: TRBJ1-5; v_call: TRBV2; clone_size: NA; d_call: TRBD1; cdr3_aa: CASTLTGDSNQPQHF; cdr3_nt: TGTGCCAGCACTTTGACAGGGGATAGCAATCAGCCCCAGCATTTT
j_call: TRBJ2-7; v_call: TRBV4-1; clone_size: NA; d_call: NA; cdr3_aa: CASSQETWGLPDEQYF; cdr3_nt: TGCGCCAGCAGCCAAGAAACCTGGGGGCTCCCCGACGAGCAGTACTTC
j_call: TRBJ1-2; v_call: TRBV7-8; clone_size: NA; d_call: TRBD1; cdr3_aa: CASSLGQDRGGYTF; cdr3_nt: TGTGCCAGCAGCTTAGGACAGGACAGGGGTGGCTACACCTTC
j_call: TRBJ2-3; v_call: TRBV11-3; clone_size: NA; d_call: TRBD1; cdr3_aa: CASSSQGGASTDTQYF; cdr3_nt: TGTGCCAGCAGCTCTCAAGGGGGCGCGAGCACAGATACGCAGTATTTT
j_call: TRBJ2-1; v_call: TRBV14; clone_size: NA; d_call: NA; cdr3_aa: CASSEQGFNEQFF; cdr3_nt: TGTGCCAGCAGTGAACAGGGATTCAATGAGCAGTTCTTC
j_call: TRBJ2-7; v_call: TRBV19; clone_size: few; d_call: TRBD2; cdr3_aa: CASSIGAASGGLEQYF; cdr3_nt: TGTGCCAGTAGTATAGGGGCGGCTAGCGGTGGCCTGGAGCAGTACTTC